This T cell receptor beta chain derives from a study of blood T cell repertoires in COVID-19. The wider study: Acute-phase and convalescent COVID-19 samples originated in the United States, Italy and Spain. Sample material is recorded as cDNA or gDNA derived from T cells, B-cell-depleted T cells, or PBMCs.

Germline loops: CDR1 MNHEY, CDR2 SVGAGI. V shed 8 bases and J 2 bases; nucleotides not matched to a gene: 9. The CDR3 is made up of 15 amino acids. This table comes from immunoSEQ multiplex PCR, and its TCRdb copy is limited to in-frame clones, with some not included. The sample records 150,000 to 200,000 clones, around 90% being singletons. This TCR derives from a middle-aged man with acute or convalescent COVID-19. The sequencing sample was made of peripheral blood. The chain couples TRBV6-5 to TRBJ1-5; 7 bases are shared with TRBD1. CDR3 sequence: CASATQGVGNQPQHF. The CDR3 nucleotides are TGTGCCAGCGCCACCCAGGGGGTCGGCAATCAGCCCCAGCATTTT.